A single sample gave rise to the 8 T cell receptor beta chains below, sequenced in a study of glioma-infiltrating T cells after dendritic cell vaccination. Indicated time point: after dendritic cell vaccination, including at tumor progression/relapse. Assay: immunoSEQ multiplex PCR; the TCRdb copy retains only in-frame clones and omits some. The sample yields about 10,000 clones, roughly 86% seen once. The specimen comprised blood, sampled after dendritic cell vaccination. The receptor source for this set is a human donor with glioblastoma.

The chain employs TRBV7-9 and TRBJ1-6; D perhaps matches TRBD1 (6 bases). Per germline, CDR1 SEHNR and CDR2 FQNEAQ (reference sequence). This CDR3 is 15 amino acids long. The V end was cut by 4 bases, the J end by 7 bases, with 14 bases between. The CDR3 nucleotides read TGTGCCAGCAGCTCTCAGGGGTATAAGAATTCACCCCTCCACTTT. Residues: CASSSQGYKNSPLHF.

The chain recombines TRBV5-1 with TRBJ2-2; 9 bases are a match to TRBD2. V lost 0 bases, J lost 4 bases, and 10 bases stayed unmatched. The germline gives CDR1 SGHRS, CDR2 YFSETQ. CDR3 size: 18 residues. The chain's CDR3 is CASSLVRLASGITGELFF. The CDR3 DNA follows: TGCGCCAGCAGCTTGGTCCGCTTGGCTAGCGGGATCACCGGGGAGCTGTTTTTT.

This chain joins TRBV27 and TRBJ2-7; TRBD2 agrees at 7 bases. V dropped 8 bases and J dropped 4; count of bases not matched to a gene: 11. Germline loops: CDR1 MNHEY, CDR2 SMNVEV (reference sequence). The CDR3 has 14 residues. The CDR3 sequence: CASREGAGAYEQYF. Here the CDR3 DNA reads TGTGCCAGCCGCGAAGGGGCGGGAGCTTACGAGCAGTACTTC.

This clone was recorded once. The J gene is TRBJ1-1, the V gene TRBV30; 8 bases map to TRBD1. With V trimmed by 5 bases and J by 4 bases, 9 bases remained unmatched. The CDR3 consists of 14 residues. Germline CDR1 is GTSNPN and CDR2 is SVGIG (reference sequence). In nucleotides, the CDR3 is TGTGCCTGGGCAGGGGGCGAGGGTGGCACTGAAGCTTTCTTT. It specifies CAWAGGEGGTEAFF.

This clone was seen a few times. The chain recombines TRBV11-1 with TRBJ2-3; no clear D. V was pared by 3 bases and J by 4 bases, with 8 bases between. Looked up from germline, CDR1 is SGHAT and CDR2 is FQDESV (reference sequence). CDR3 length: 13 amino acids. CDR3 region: CASSFWSSDTQYF. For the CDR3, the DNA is TGTGCCAGCAGCTTTTGGAGCTCAGATACGCAGTATTTT.

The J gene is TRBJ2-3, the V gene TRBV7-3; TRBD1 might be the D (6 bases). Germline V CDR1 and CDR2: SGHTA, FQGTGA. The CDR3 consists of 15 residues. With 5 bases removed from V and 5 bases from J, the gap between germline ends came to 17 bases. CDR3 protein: CASSTGQTSRDTQYF. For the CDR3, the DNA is TGTGCCAGCAGCACTGGACAGACTTCGAGAGATACGCAGTATTTT. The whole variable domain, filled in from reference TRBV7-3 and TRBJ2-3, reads GAGVSQTPSNKVTEKGKYVELRCDPISGHTALYWYRQSLGQGPEFLIYFQGTGAADDSGLPNDRFFAVRPEGSVSTLKIQRTERGDSAVYLCASSTGQTSRDTQYFGPGTRLTVL.

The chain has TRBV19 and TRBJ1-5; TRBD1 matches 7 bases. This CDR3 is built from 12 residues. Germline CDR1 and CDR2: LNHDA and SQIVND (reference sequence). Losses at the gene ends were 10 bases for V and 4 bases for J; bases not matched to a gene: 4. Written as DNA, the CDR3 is TGTGCCACCCTACAGGGGAATCAGCCCCAGCATTTT. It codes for CATLQGNQPQHF.

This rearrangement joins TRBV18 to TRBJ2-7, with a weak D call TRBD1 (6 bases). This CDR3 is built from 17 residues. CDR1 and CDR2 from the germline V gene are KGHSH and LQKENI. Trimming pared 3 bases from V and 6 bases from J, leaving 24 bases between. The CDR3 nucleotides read TGTGCCAGCTCACCGCCCGGACAGTCTCCCTCGCTGAGCGAGCAGTACTTC. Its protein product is CASSPPGQSPSLSEQYF.